A selection of T cell receptor beta chains follows, all from one sample in a study of blood T cells in healthy people across ages. TCRdb analysed the 5' RACE reads with MiXCR anew, one entry per CDR3 protein. The sample holds 700,000 to 950,000 distinct CDR3 sequences, 58% seen once. Sample: blood. The receptors derive from a man aged 30 to 39 in good health. CDR3s include the opening cysteine and the closing phenylalanine or tryptophan. The D gene is left open where the match is weak. Expanded clones get a size class; other rows say once, few or many, or leave the size out.

D | J | size | V | CDR3 | DNA
- | TRBJ2-7 | - | TRBV12-3/TRBV12-4 | CASTAGTVSQYF | TGTGCCAGCACTGCGGGGACAGTTTCGCAGTACTTC
- | TRBJ2-3 | few | TRBV19 | CASSAQGDTQYF | TGTGCCAGTAGTGCCCAGGGGGATACGCAGTATTTT
TRBD1 | TRBJ1-6 | - | TRBV6-1 | CASKQGENSPLHF | TGTGCCAGCAAGCAGGGGGAAAATTCACCCCTCCACTTT
TRBD1 | TRBJ1-1 | - | TRBV5-1 | CASSPGVQGAGEAFF | TGCGCCAGCAGCCCCGGGGTGCAGGGGGCTGGTGAAGCTTTCTTT
- | TRBJ2-5 | - | TRBV4-3 | CASSQDWAGWETQYF | TGCGCCAGCAGCCAAGATTGGGCGGGATGGGAGACCCAGTACTTC
TRBD2 | TRBJ2-3 | few | TRBV12-3/TRBV12-4 | CASSEYRRLAGAPDTQYF | TGTGCCAGCAGTGAATACCGGAGACTAGCGGGAGCCCCAGATACGCAGTATTTT
- | TRBJ2-1 | few | TRBV4-1 | CASSQDIGGGVFSYNEQFF | TGCGCCAGCAGCCAAGATATTGGAGGGGGAGTGTTTTCCTACAATGAGCAGTTCTTC
- | TRBJ1-6 | once | TRBV11-2 | CASSSTASGLHF | TGTGCCAGCAGTTCTACAGCTTCCGGTCTCCACTTT
- | TRBJ2-5 | - | TRBV20-1 | CSASRATKETQYF | TGCAGTGCTAGTCGGGCTACAAAAGAGACCCAGTACTTC
TRBD1 | TRBJ2-5 | - | TRBV7-9 | CASRGTGIETQYF | TGTGCCAGCAGGGGGACAGGAATAGAGACCCAGTACTTC
- | TRBJ1-2 | - | TRBV10-3 | CAISEEGVQGRYTF | TGTGCCATCAGTGAGGAGGGGGTACAGGGCCGCTACACCTTC
- | TRBJ1-1 | - | TRBV28 | CASSFRAEAFF | TGTGCCAGCAGTTTCAGGGCTGAAGCTTTCTTT
TRBD2 | TRBJ2-7 | few | TRBV20-1 | CSAREAGGRLYEQYF | TGCAGTGCTAGAGAGGCGGGGGGACGACTTTACGAGCAGTACTTC
TRBD1 | TRBJ2-3 | - | TRBV28 | CASSLRTGISTDTQYF | TGTGCCAGCAGTTTACGGACAGGGATTTCCACAGATACGCAGTATTTT
- | TRBJ1-1 | - | TRBV10-3 | CAISEGGTEAFF | TGTGCCATCAGCGAAGGTGGGACTGAAGCTTTCTTT
- | TRBJ2-7 | - | TRBV7-6 | CASSLGQDSYEQYF | TGTGCCAGCAGCTTAGGACAGGACTCCTACGAGCAGTACTTC
TRBD2 | TRBJ2-3 | - | TRBV29-1 | CSVGPGLAGGQGDTQYF | TGCAGCGTGGGCCCCGGACTAGCGGGGGGTCAAGGAGATACGCAGTATTTT
- | TRBJ2-3 | - | TRBV5-1 | CASSFGDTTDTQYF | TGCGCCAGCAGCTTCGGGGACACCACAGATACGCAGTATTTT
- | TRBJ2-7 | - | TRBV5-5 | CASSFNYYEQYF | TGTGCCAGCAGCTTCAACTACTACGAGCAGTACTTC
- | TRBJ1-4 | - | TRBV20-1 | CSIRSNEKLFF | TGCAGTATCCGATCGAATGAAAAACTGTTTTTT
- | TRBJ2-1 | - | TRBV20-1 | CSADTPISYNEQFF | TGCAGTGCTGATACTCCTATCTCCTACAATGAGCAGTTCTTC
- | TRBJ2-1 | - | TRBV4-1 | CASSPVDSAYNEQFF | TGCGCCAGCAGCCCGGTGGATTCGGCCTACAATGAGCAGTTCTTC
TRBD1 | TRBJ1-1 | - | TRBV28 | CASSLWGQGTSEAFF | TGTGCCAGCAGTTTATGGGGACAGGGGACCTCCGAAGCTTTCTTT
TRBD2 | TRBJ2-1 | - | TRBV28 | CASSPTSGWNNEQFF | TGTGCCAGCAGCCCGACTAGCGGGTGGAACAATGAGCAGTTCTTC
- | TRBJ1-5 | few | TRBV12-3/TRBV12-4 | CASSQGGGFVPQHF | TGTGCCAGCAGTCAAGGGGGAGGATTCGTGCCCCAGCATTTT
- | TRBJ2-1 | - | TRBV7-9 | CASTPHREHLNEQFF | TGTGCCAGCACTCCCCATCGAGAACACCTCAATGAGCAGTTCTTC
- | TRBJ1-3 | - | TRBV20-1 | CSARGVSGNTIYF | TGCAGTGCTAGGGGGGTGTCTGGAAACACCATATATTTT
TRBD2 | TRBJ2-3 | - | TRBV5-1 | CATAGGVTDTQYF | TGCGCCACAGCGGGGGGTGTGACAGATACGCAGTATTTT
TRBD2 | TRBJ2-7 | - | TRBV20-1 | CSARSEAGTFGAYEQYF | TGCAGTGCCCGGTCAGAAGCGGGAACTTTTGGGGCCTACGAGCAGTACTTC
TRBD2 | TRBJ2-3 | few | TRBV4-2 | CASSPRLAGEGTQYF | TGTGCCAGCAGCCCCCGCCTAGCGGGAGAAGGTACGCAGTATTTT
- | TRBJ2-7 | - | TRBV5-1 | CASMEGERNEQYF | TGCGCCAGCATGGAGGGGGAAAGAAACGAGCAGTACTTC
TRBD1 | TRBJ1-1 | few | TRBV10-3 | CAITRTGEAEAFF | TGTGCCATAACGCGGACAGGGGAGGCCGAAGCTTTCTTT
- | TRBJ2-4 | - | TRBV18 | CASSPKNIQYF | TGTGCCAGCTCACCTAAAAACATTCAGTACTTC
TRBD2 | TRBJ2-3 | - | TRBV20-1 | CSSGSSWADTQYF | TGCAGTAGCGGGAGTTCTTGGGCAGATACGCAGTATTTT
TRBD1 | TRBJ1-5 | - | TRBV20-1 | CSARGLGQVNQPQHF | TGCAGTGCTAGAGGCCTCGGACAGGTCAATCAGCCCCAGCATTTT
- | TRBJ2-5 | - | TRBV20-1 | CSARIETQYF | TGCAGTGCTAGGATTGAGACCCAGTACTTC
- | TRBJ1-1 | - | TRBV29-1 | CSIGSGSSNTEAFF | TGCAGCATCGGGAGCGGAAGTTCGAACACTGAAGCTTTCTTT